The rows below give T cell receptor beta chains drawn from one sample of a study of response to subunit inactivated influenza vaccine. TCRdb passed the RT-PCR reads through MiXCR, listing each CDR3 protein once. The data contain about 480,000 distinct CDR3 sequences, over 9.5% of them singletons. Here the sequenced sample was PBMCs from blood, taken 35 to 45 days after vaccination. These receptors were obtained from a man over 45 who received an inactivated influenza vaccine. Each CDR3 is given with its conserved first and last residue. D genes are given only for firm matches. Rows give clone size only sometimes, using once, few, many, or a class for an expanded clone.

clone_size	v_call	d_call	j_call	cdr3_aa	cdr3_nt
NA	TRBV20-1	NA	TRBJ2-7	CSASPGSGKEQYF	TGCAGTGCCAGCCCGGGTTCGGGGAAGGAGCAGTACTTC
NA	TRBV7-8	NA	TRBJ2-7	CASSLARGTYEQYF	TGTGCCAGCAGCTTAGCTCGGGGAACCTACGAGCAGTACTTC
many	TRBV20-1	NA	TRBJ2-1	CSARGLAVRVGEQFF	TGCAGTGCTAGAGGGTTAGCGGTCCGCGTAGGTGAGCAGTTCTTC
NA	TRBV2	NA	TRBJ1-2	CASSEWENYTF	TGTGCCAGCAGTGAGTGGGAGAACTACACCTTC
NA	TRBV5-1	TRBD1	TRBJ1-6	CASRTSGQGFSPLHF	TGCGCCAGCAGGACCTCGGGACAGGGCTTTTCACCCCTCCACTTT
many	TRBV20-1	NA	TRBJ2-1	CSAKKGQDNEQFF	TGCAGTGCTAAAAAGGGACAAGACAATGAGCAGTTCTTC
many	TRBV4-3	NA	TRBJ2-7	CASSQMGESYEQYF	TGCGCCAGCAGCCAAATGGGGGAGAGTTACGAGCAGTACTTC
few	TRBV12-3/TRBV12-4	NA	TRBJ2-1	CASSFTARHNEQFF	TGTGCCAGCAGTTTTACTGCCAGGCACAATGAGCAGTTCTTC
NA	TRBV28	NA	TRBJ2-6	CASSWDGLLGANVLTF	TGTGCCAGCAGTTGGGACGGCCTCCTCGGGGCCAACGTCCTGACTTTC
few	TRBV6-1	TRBD1	TRBJ2-5	CASNAQGARETQYF	TGTGCCAGCAATGCTCAGGGGGCGCGGGAGACCCAGTACTTC
NA	TRBV18	NA	TRBJ2-2	CASSRERTGELFF	TGTGCCAGCTCACGGGAGCGTACCGGGGAGCTGTTTTTT
few	TRBV15	NA	TRBJ2-3	CATSSRRVRIEPTDTQYF	TGTGCCACCAGCAGCAGACGCGTTCGAATAGAACCCACAGATACGCAGTATTTT
NA	TRBV20-1	NA	TRBJ2-1	CSAHINGGEGNEQFF	TGCAGTGCGCACATTAACGGCGGGGAAGGGAATGAGCAGTTCTTC
few	TRBV11-2	NA	TRBJ2-1	CASSFMGYLEQFF	TGTGCCAGCAGCTTTATGGGCTATCTTGAGCAGTTCTTC
NA	TRBV27	TRBD1	TRBJ1-2	CASSLLQGAGGYTF	TGTGCCAGCAGTTTACTACAGGGGGCTGGGGGCTACACCTTC
many	TRBV12-3/TRBV12-4	NA	TRBJ2-5	CASSPWDVSKGTQYF	TGTGCCAGCAGTCCCTGGGACGTTTCTAAAGGGACCCAGTACTTC
many	TRBV12-3/TRBV12-4	TRBD2	TRBJ2-5	CASSQGPSGSGETQYF	TGTGCCAGCAGTCAAGGCCCTAGCGGGAGCGGAGAGACCCAGTACTTC
few	TRBV5-6	NA	TRBJ2-4	CASSLWYGVAKNIQYF	TGTGCCAGCAGCCTTTGGTACGGGGTAGCCAAAAACATTCAGTACTTC
few	TRBV12-3/TRBV12-4	NA	TRBJ1-5	CASSSRGATQPQHF	TGTGCCAGCAGTTCACGAGGGGCTACTCAGCCCCAGCATTTT
NA	TRBV7-2	TRBD1	TRBJ2-2	CASSFQGAGTGELFF	TGTGCCAGCAGCTTTCAGGGGGCGGGGACCGGGGAGCTGTTTTTT
NA	TRBV11-2	NA	TRBJ1-4	CASSPRGTEKLFF	TGTGCCAGCAGCCCCCGGGGAACTGAAAAACTGTTTTTT
few	TRBV3-1	TRBD2	TRBJ2-7	CASSQVLAGASNYEQYF	TGTGCCAGCAGCCAAGTCCTAGCGGGGGCCTCAAACTACGAGCAGTACTTC
NA	TRBV27	NA	TRBJ2-6	CASSYLGFSGANVLTF	TGTGCCAGCAGTTACTTGGGATTCTCTGGGGCCAACGTCCTGACTTTC
many	TRBV5-1	TRBD2	TRBJ2-1	CASRQTSGEYNEQFF	TGCGCCAGCAGACAAACTAGCGGGGAATACAATGAGCAGTTCTTC
many	TRBV12-3/TRBV12-4	NA	TRBJ2-5	CASSWNALETQYF	TGTGCCAGCAGTTGGAACGCTCTCGAGACCCAGTACTTC
many	TRBV9	NA	TRBJ1-2	CASSEGMVGGYTF	TGTGCCAGCAGCGAGGGAATGGTGGGGGGCTACACCTTC
many	TRBV6-1	TRBD1	TRBJ2-6	CASSRTGAGANVLTF	TGTGCCAGCAGTAGAACAGGGGCCGGGGCCAACGTCCTGACTTTC
many	TRBV12-3/TRBV12-4	NA	TRBJ1-4	CASTGTPLGEKLFF	TGTGCCAGCACCGGGACTCCCCTGGGCGAAAAACTGTTTTTT
few	TRBV12-3/TRBV12-4	TRBD1	TRBJ2-7	CASSSRSGTGGYEQYF	TGTGCCAGCAGTTCCAGGTCCGGGACAGGGGGCTACGAGCAGTACTTC
NA	TRBV11-1	TRBD1	TRBJ2-3	CASSSSLRGSSTDTQYF	TGTGCCAGCAGCTCTTCTCTCAGGGGGAGTAGCACAGATACGCAGTATTTT
many	TRBV10-3	TRBD2	TRBJ2-7	CAISSGTSGSFHEQYF	TGTGCCATCAGCTCCGGGACTAGCGGGAGCTTCCACGAGCAGTACTTC
few	TRBV18	TRBD2	TRBJ2-4	CASSTSRTSGSVSKNIQYF	TGTGCCAGCTCTACCAGTAGGACTAGCGGGAGTGTGTCCAAAAACATTCAGTACTTC
many	TRBV7-2	TRBD1	TRBJ2-5	CASSLRGTDYFQETQYF	TGTGCCAGCAGCTTAAGGGGGACAGATTATTTTCAAGAGACCCAGTACTTC
many	TRBV5-1	NA	TRBJ2-2	CASSPLPGRRELFF	TGCGCCAGCAGCCCCCTACCGGGGCGAAGGGAGCTGTTTTTT
NA	TRBV6-6	NA	TRBJ2-1	CASSRVRNNEQFF	TGTGCCAGCAGTAGGGTTAGAAACAATGAGCAGTTCTTC
many	TRBV6-5	NA	TRBJ2-7	CASSTMGEQYF	TGTGCCAGCAGTACGATGGGCGAGCAGTACTTC
many	TRBV5-6	NA	TRBJ1-5	CASSVSGRGRQPQHF	TGTGCCAGCAGCGTTTCCGGTAGGGGGAGGCAGCCCCAGCATTTT
NA	TRBV7-3	NA	TRBJ2-2	CASRRGTANTGELFF	TGTGCCAGCAGACGTGGGACGGCGAACACCGGGGAGCTGTTTTTT
few	TRBV7-9	TRBD1	TRBJ2-4	CATQGLQNIQYF	TGTGCCACACAGGGGCTCCAAAACATTCAGTACTTC
few	TRBV7-9	NA	TRBJ2-2	CASRHRDLYTGELFF	TGTGCCAGCAGGCACCGGGACCTTTACACCGGGGAGCTGTTTTTT